Below are 26 T cell receptor beta chains sequenced from a single sample in a study of blood T cell repertoires in COVID-19. Here immunoSEQ multiplex PCR was the method, and the copy in TCRdb shows in-frame clones only, minus some. The table has approximately 440,000 clones, 87% seen once. The sample taken for sequencing was PBMCs or T cells enriched from blood (not recorded which). All receptors derive from a woman in her late teens or twenties who had recovered from COVID-19.

The V and J genes are TRBV11-2 and TRBJ2-5; tentative D call: TRBD1 (5 bases). Per germline, CDR1 SGHAT and CDR2 FQNNGV. The CDR3 length is 13 residues. V was clipped by 2 bases and J by 5 bases, with 9 bases between them. This CDR3 reads CASSLSPGETQYF. CDR3 coding DNA: TGTGCCAGCAGCTTATCACCAGGGGAGACCCAGTACTTC.

Concerning this clone: This specimen includes other DNA sequences encoding the same CDR3. The chain uses TRBV2 and TRBJ1-1, with D possibly TRBD1 on 5 matching bases. The germline V gene encodes CDR1 SNHLY and CDR2 FYNNEI. Deletions cut 3 bases from V and 1 base from J, with 9 bases between. CDR3 length: 14 residues. The CDR3 DNA is TGTGCCAGCAGTGACAGGGTAGGGAACACTGAAGCTTTCTTT. Amino acid sequence: CASSDRVGNTEAFF.

The rearrangement joins TRBV3-1 (or the pseudogene TRBV3-2) to TRBJ2-1; 7 bases are shared with TRBD2. This CDR3 region has 14 residues. Germline-derived CDR1 and CDR2 are LGHDT and YNNKEL (reference sequence). Trimming took 5 bases from V and 6 from J; bases not matched to a gene: 7. CDR3 in DNA: TGTGCCAGCAGCTTACCGGGACTAATCAATGAGCAGTTCTTC. Protein product: CASSLPGLINEQFF.

This chain links TRBV7-2 with TRBJ2-1; the match to TRBD2 covers 16 bases. Unmatched junction bases numbered 7, after V lost 4 bases and J lost 7 bases. Germline lookup yields CDR1 SGHTA and CDR2 FQGNSA. The CDR3 spans 17 residues. The CDR3 loop is CASSSGLAGGPGNEQFF. The CDR3 coding sequence is TGTGCCAGCAGCTCGGGACTAGCGGGGGGGCCGGGGAATGAGCAGTTCTTC.

This clone was counted once. V and J are TRBV5-1 and TRBJ2-3, with D perhaps matching TRBD1 (5 bases). The CDR3 length is 14 residues. V dropped 0 bases and J dropped 1 base, with 6 bases sitting between them. CDR1 is SGHRS, CDR2 YFSETQ, per germline. This CDR3 reads CASSLVQGTDTQYF. The CDR3 DNA follows: TGCGCCAGCAGCTTGGTACAGGGCACAGATACGCAGTATTTT.

V and J are TRBV6-5 and TRBJ2-3, with a weak D call TRBD2 (6 bases). The V gene lost 7 bases and the J gene lost 5 bases, with 13 bases spanning the gap. Germline V gene data show CDR1 as MNHEY and CDR2 as SVGAGI. This CDR3 region has 13 residues. CDR3 sequence (DNA): TGTGCCAGCACTCGGGACTCGCAAGATACGCAGTATTTT. Its protein product is CASTRDSQDTQYF.

CDR3 loop: CASSYRAGNTIYF. In nucleotides, the CDR3 is TGTGCCAGCAGCTACAGGGCTGGAAACACCATATATTTT. The chain combines TRBV7-2 with TRBJ1-3; D is possibly TRBD1 (6 bases). Trimming removed 4 bases from V and 2 bases from J, with 6 bases in between. Germline values: CDR1 SGHTA, CDR2 FQGNSA. CDR3 length: 13 residues. Full variable domain (remainder filled in from reference TRBV7-2 and TRBJ1-3): GAGVSQSPSNKVTEKGKDVELRCDPISGHTALYWYRQSLGQGLEFLIYFQGNSAPDKSGLPSDRFSAERTGGSVSTLTIQRTQQEDSAVYLCASSYRAGNTIYFGEGSWLTVV.

The CDR3 sequence is CASSPTGDRGAFF. CDR3 nucleotides: TGTGCCAGCAGCCCAACCGGTGACAGGGGAGCTTTCTTT. The rearrangement links TRBV3-1 (or the pseudogene TRBV3-2) to TRBJ1-1, with TRBD1 matching over 8 bases. The CDR3 totals 13 residues. CDR1 is LGHDT and CDR2 is YNNKEL in the germline V gene (reference sequence). J was trimmed by 10 bases and V by 4 bases; bases with no gene match: 8.

The rearrangement joins TRBV28 to TRBJ1-1, with D hard to call. The germline V gene has CDR1 MDHEN and CDR2 SYDVKM. Between the trimmed V and J ends, which lost 2 bases and 3 bases, there was a span of 7 bases. The CDR3 has 13 residues. The CDR3 loop is CASSLPYYTEAFF. The CDR3 nucleotides are TGTGCCAGCAGTTTACCCTATTACACTGAAGCTTTCTTT.

The table lists this clone with a count of one. Since the CDR3 does not end with the conserved phenylalanine or tryptophan, this likely comes from a read error. It is unclear where the CDR3 begins or ends on the DNA, so no DNA is shown, and the CDR3 is as TCRdb lists it. CDR3 region: CASSLMGQGAI. This chain joins TRBV27 and TRBJ2-7; the table's D call, TRBD1, was not checked against the DNA. From germline, CDR1 is MNHEY and CDR2 SMNVEV (reference sequence). The length of the CDR3 is 11 amino acids, counting both ends.

This clone showed up just a few times. The rearrangement links TRBV27 to TRBJ1-4; D is perhaps TRBD1 (5 bases). In germline, CDR1 is MNHEY, CDR2 SMNVEV (reference sequence). The ends were cut back, 8 bases at V and 0 bases at J, with 10 bases in the middle. The CDR3 spans 14 residues. CDR3 nucleotide sequence: TGTGCCAGCGGGGGGTATGCAACTAATGAAAAACTGTTTTTT. Its translation: CASGGYATNEKLFF.

V usage is TRBV2 and J usage is TRBJ1-4, with D perhaps TRBD1 (5 bases). Germline lookup yields CDR1 SNHLY and CDR2 FYNNEI. This CDR3 region has 16 residues. The germline V and J ends were trimmed by 2 bases and 8 bases, with 18 bases remaining between them. CDR3 sequence reads: CASSESWPGLGEKLFF. The DNA of the CDR3 is TGTGCCAGCAGTGAATCTTGGCCAGGGTTGGGGGAAAAACTGTTTTTT.

CDR3 residues: CASSPRGGEAQYF. In DNA form, the CDR3 reads TGTGCCAGCAGCCCGCGGGGGGGTGAGGCCCAGTACTTC. The chain carries TRBV7-9 and TRBJ2-5, with 9 bases that match TRBD2. This CDR3 spans 13 amino acids. Trimming removed 5 bases from V and 9 bases from J; junction bases left unmatched: 7. Looked up from germline, CDR1 is SEHNR and CDR2 is FQNEAQ (reference sequence).

The V call is TRBV6-5, the J call TRBJ1-6, with unresolved D. Germline V lookup: CDR1 MNHEY, CDR2 SVGAGI. Trimming removed 5 bases from V and 6 bases from J, with 14 bases in between. The CDR3 spans 15 residues. The CDR3 DNA reads TGTGCCAGCAGTCGCGATCCGGGGTCTAATTCACCCCTCCACTTT. It encodes CASSRDPGSNSPLHF.

The V gene is TRBV19, the J gene TRBJ1-2; TRBD1 is a possible D gene (5 bases). This CDR3 is built from 13 residues. From germline, CDR1 is LNHDA and CDR2 SQIVND (reference sequence). V lost 9 bases and J 3 bases, leaving 14 bases between the germline ends. The CDR3 DNA reads TGTGCCAGCCGCCCGACAGATTACTATGGCTACACCTTC. It codes for CASRPTDYYGYTF.

A few counts support this clone. The rearrangement links TRBV13 to TRBJ1-2, with 8 bases that match TRBD1. CDR1 and CDR2 (germline): PRHDT, FYEKMQ (reference sequence). This CDR3 has 15 residues. Trimming cost V 7 bases and J 3 bases; bases outside gene matches: 10. As DNA, the CDR3 is TGTGCCAGCACGACCAGGGGGCTGAGGGACTATGGCTACACCTTC. It specifies CASTTRGLRDYGYTF. Using reference TRBV13 and TRBJ1-2 for the parts outside the CDR3, the full variable domain is AAGVIQSPRHLIKEKRETATLKCYPIPRHDTVYWYQQGPGQDPQFLISFYEKMQSDKGSIPDRFSAQQFSDYHSELNMSSLELGDSALYFCASTTRGLRDYGYTFGSGTRLTVV.

With respect to this clone: The germline gene is not matched at one end of the junction; a read error may be the cause. The rearrangement joins TRBV7-7 to TRBJ1-4, with D uncertain. CDR3 length: 20 amino acids. The germline V gene has CDR1 SSHAT and CDR2 FNYEAQ (reference sequence). The CDR3 nucleotides are TGTGCTAGCAGCTTAGCTCCGTCCCGTCAACAAACCCCAACTAATGAAAAACTGTTTTTT. Protein: CASSLAPSRQQTPTNEKLFF.

V usage is TRBV28 and J usage is TRBJ1-3; 7 bases line up with TRBD1. Losses at the gene ends were 7 bases for V and 2 bases for J; bases not matched to a gene: 2. Germline CDR1 and CDR2: MDHEN and SYDVKM. The CDR3 spans 13 residues. This CDR3 is CASIDRAGNTIYF. The CDR3 nucleotides read TGTGCCAGCATCGACAGGGCTGGAAACACCATATATTTT.

The chain combines TRBV18 with TRBJ1-2; weak D call: TRBD1 (5 bases). Germline V gene sequence: CDR1 KGHSH, CDR2 LQKENI. Trimming stripped 0 bases from V and 4 bases from J, with 12 bases between. The length of the CDR3 is 15 residues. CDR3 loop: CASSPPAGLGYGYTF. In DNA, the CDR3 is TGTGCCAGCTCACCACCGGCAGGGTTAGGCTATGGCTACACCTTC.

The genes are TRBV5-4 and TRBJ2-1, with 8 bases matching TRBD1. Germline values: CDR1 SGHNT, CDR2 YYREEE (reference sequence). V shed 0 bases, J shed 9 bases, and the junction held 2 bases outside the gene matches. The CDR3 extends over 13 amino acids. The CDR3 protein is CASSLDRGAEQFF. CDR3 coding DNA: TGTGCCAGCAGCTTGGACAGGGGGGCTGAGCAGTTCTTC. The full variable domain, in which reference TRBV5-4 and TRBJ2-1 provide the parts outside the CDR3, is ETGVTQSPTHLIKTRGQQVTLRCSSQSGHNTVSWYQQALGQGPQFIFQYYREEENGRGNFPPRFSGLQFPNYSSELNVNALELDDSALYLCASSLDRGAEQFFGPGTRLTVL.

V gene TRBV30 combines with J gene TRBJ2-3; maybe TRBD2 (5 bases). Germline CDR1 reads GTSNPN; CDR2 reads SVGIG (reference sequence). The CDR3 covers 15 residues. Trimming took 1 base from V and 2 from J, leaving 13 bases between them. CDR3 in DNA: TGTGCCTGGAGTGGGCAAGGCGGGTACACAGATACGCAGTATTTT. It encodes CAWSGQGGYTDTQYF.

This clone turned up a few times. The chain is built from TRBV11-3 and TRBJ1-2; 10 bases agree with TRBD1. The V gene's germline CDR1 is SGHNT and CDR2 YENEEA. V shed 5 bases and J 0 bases; nucleotides not matched to a gene: 9. This CDR3 spans 17 amino acids. Here the CDR3 reads CASSAGQGFSSNYGYTF. CDR3 nucleotides: TGTGCCAGCAGCGCGGGACAGGGGTTCTCTTCTAACTATGGCTACACCTTC.

A single count supports this clone. The genes are TRBV19 and TRBJ1-3, with 11 bases that match TRBD1. V was pared by 6 bases and J by 0 bases, with 7 bases of the junction left unmatched. The CDR3 extends over 17 amino acids. Germline lookup yields CDR1 LNHDA and CDR2 SQIVND (reference sequence). CDR3 region: CASRPGTGGLSGNTIYF. The CDR3 region has the DNA TGTGCCAGTAGGCCCGGGACAGGGGGACTCTCTGGAAACACCATATATTTT.

The V gene is TRBV30, the J gene TRBJ1-4; the D is unclear. Germline assignment: CDR1 GTSNPN and CDR2 SVGIG (reference sequence). The CDR3 covers 12 residues. With 0 bases removed from V and 4 bases from J, the gap between germline ends came to 3 bases. CDR3 sequence: CAWSVYNEKLFF. The CDR3, as DNA: TGTGCCTGGAGTGTCTATAATGAAAAACTGTTTTTT.

The V and J genes are TRBV19 and TRBJ2-7, with 7 bases aligning to TRBD1. Germline-derived CDR1 and CDR2 are LNHDA and SQIVND (reference sequence). The CDR3 covers 12 residues. The ends lost 8 bases at V and 8 bases at J; junction bases unmatched: 9. In nucleotides, the CDR3 is TGTGCCAGTGGTACCGGGACAGACAAGCAGTACTTC. This encodes CASGTGTDKQYF.

The rearrangement uses TRBV2 and TRBJ1-2; TRBD1 aligns across 8 bases. The CDR3 is 14 amino acids. The ends lost 6 bases at V and 8 bases at J; junction bases unmatched: 11. Germline-derived CDR1 and CDR2 are SNHLY and FYNNEI. The CDR3 nucleotides read TGTGCCAGCAGGGCCGGGACAGGAGATGCGGGCTACACCTTC. Its translation is CASRAGTGDAGYTF.